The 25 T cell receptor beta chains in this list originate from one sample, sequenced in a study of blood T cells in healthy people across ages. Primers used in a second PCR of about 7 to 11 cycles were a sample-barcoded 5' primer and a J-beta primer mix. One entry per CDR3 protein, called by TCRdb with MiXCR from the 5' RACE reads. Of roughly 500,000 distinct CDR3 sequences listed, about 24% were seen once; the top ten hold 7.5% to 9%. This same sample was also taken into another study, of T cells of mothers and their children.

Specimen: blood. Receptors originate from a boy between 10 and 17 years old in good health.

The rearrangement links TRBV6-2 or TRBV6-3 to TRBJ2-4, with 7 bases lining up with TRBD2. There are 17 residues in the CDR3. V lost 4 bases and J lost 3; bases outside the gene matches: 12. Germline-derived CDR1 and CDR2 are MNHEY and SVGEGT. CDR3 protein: CASSSGMGGRVKNIQYF. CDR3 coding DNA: TGTGCCAGCAGTTCCGGTATGGGCGGGAGAGTCAAAAACATTCAGTACTTC.

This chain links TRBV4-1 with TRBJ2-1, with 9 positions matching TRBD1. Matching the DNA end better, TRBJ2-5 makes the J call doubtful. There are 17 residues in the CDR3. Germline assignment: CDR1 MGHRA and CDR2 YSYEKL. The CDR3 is CASSQTYLDRGEETQYF. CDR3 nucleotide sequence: TGCGCCAGCAGCCAAACCTATCTAGACAGGGGGGAAGAGACCCAGTACTTC.

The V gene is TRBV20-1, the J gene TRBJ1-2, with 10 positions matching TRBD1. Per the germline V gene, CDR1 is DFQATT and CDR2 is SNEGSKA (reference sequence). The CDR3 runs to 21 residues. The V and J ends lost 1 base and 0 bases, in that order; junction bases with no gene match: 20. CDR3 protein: CSARVPWASGTGDLTNYGYTF. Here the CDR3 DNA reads TGCAGTGCTAGAGTCCCCTGGGCTTCAGGGACAGGGGATTTAACTAACTATGGCTACACCTTC.

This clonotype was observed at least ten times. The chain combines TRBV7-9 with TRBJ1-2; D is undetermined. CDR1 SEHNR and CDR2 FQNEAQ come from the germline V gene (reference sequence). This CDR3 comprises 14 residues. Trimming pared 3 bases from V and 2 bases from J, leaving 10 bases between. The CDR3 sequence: CASSFNRLNYGYTF. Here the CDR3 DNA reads TGTGCCAGCAGCTTTAACAGATTAAACTATGGCTACACCTTC.

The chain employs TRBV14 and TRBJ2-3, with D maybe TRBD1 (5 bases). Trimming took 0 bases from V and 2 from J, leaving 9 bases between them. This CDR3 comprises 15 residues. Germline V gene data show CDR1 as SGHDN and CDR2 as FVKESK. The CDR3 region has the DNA TGTGCCAGCAGCCAAGATTACAGGACCACAGATACGCAGTATTTT. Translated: CASSQDYRTTDTQYF.

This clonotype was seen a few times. CDR3 sequence reads: CSVLSQGNAGELFF. In nucleotides, the CDR3 is TGCAGCGTTTTGTCACAGGGCAACGCCGGGGAGCTGTTTTTT. The chain combines TRBV29-1 with TRBJ2-2; D possibly corresponds to TRBD1 (6 bases). Trimming stripped 5 bases from V and 6 bases from J, with 16 bases between. Germline V CDR1 and CDR2: SQVTM, ANQGSEA. The CDR3 sequence is 14 residues long.

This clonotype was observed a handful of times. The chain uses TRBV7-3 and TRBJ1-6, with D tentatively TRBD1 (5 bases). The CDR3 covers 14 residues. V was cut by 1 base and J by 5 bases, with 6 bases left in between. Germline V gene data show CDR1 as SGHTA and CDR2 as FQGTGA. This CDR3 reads CASSLNRNNSPLHF. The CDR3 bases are TGTGCCAGCAGCTTAAACAGGAATAATTCACCCCTCCACTTT.

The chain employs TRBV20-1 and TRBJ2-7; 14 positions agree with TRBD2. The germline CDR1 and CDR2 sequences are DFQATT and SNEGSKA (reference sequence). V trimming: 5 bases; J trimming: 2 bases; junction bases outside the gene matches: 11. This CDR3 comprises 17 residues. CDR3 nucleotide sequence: TGCAGTGCTCCTCCCCCGGGGGGACTAGCGGGGGCCTACGAGCAGTACTTC. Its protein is CSAPPPGGLAGAYEQYF.

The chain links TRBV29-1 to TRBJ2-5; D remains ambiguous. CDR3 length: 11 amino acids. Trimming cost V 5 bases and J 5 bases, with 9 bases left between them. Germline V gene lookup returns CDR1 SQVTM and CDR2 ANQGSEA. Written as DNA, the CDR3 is TGCAGCGTTTTCAGCTCCGAGACCCAGTACTTC. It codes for CSVFSSETQYF.

The CDR3 DNA follows: TGTGCCAGCAGTTTTAACCCTAGCGGGGGCCTTGGGGAGACCCAGTACTTC. Residues: CASSFNPSGGLGETQYF. The chain links TRBV28 to TRBJ2-5; TRBD2 matches at 10 bases. The ends lost 3 bases at V and 5 bases at J; junction bases unmatched: 12. Per the germline V gene, CDR1 is MDHEN and CDR2 is SYDVKM. The CDR3 is 17 amino acids.

The CDR3 nucleotides read TGTGCCAGCAGTCCGAGACTAGCGGTAGACGTATATACGCAGTATTTT. Protein: CASSPRLAVDVYTQYF. The chain uses TRBV6-1 and TRBJ2-3; 9 bases map to TRBD2. V lost 5 bases and J lost 7; bases outside the gene matches: 13. The germline V gene has CDR1 MNHNS and CDR2 SASEGT. This CDR3 has 16 amino acids.

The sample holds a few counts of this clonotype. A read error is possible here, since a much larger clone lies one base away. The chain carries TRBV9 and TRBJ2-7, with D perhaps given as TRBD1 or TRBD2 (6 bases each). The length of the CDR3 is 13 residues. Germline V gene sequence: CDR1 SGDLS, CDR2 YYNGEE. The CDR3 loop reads CAGSVGGGYEQYF. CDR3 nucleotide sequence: TGTGCCGGCAGCGTAGGGGGAGGATACGAGCAGTACTTC.

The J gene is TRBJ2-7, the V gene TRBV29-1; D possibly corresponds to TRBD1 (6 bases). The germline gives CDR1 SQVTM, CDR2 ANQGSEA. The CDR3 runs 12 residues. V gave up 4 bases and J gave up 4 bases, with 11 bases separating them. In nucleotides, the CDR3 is TGCAGCGTTGGGTCAGGGGAGTACGAGCAGTACTTC. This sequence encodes CSVGSGEYEQYF.

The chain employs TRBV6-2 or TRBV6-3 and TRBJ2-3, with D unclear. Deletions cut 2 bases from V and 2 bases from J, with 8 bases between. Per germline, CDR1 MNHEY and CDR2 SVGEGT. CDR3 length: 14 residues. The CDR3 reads CASSYGGPTDTQYF. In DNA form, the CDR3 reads TGTGCCAGCAGTTACGGCGGTCCCACAGATACGCAGTATTTT.

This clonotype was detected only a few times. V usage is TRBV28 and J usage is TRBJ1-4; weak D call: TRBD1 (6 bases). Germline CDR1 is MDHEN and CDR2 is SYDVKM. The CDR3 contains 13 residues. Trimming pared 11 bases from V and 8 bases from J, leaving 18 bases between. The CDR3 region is CALGGGAKEKLFF. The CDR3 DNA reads TGTGCCCTAGGGGGGGGGGCGAAGGAAAAACTGTTTTTT.

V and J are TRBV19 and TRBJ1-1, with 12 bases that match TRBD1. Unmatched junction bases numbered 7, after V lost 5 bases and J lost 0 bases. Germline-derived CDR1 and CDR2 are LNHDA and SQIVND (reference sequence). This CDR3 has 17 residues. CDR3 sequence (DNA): TGTGCCAGTAGTTTGGGACAGGGGGCGGGGATGAACACTGAAGCTTTCTTT. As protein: CASSLGQGAGMNTEAFF.

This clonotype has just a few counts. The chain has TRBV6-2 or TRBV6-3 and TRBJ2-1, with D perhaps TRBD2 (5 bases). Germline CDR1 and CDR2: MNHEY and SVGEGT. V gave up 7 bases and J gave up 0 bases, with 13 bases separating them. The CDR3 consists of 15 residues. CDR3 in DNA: TGTGCCAGCACGGTCGCGGGCCGCTCCTACAATGAGCAGTTCTTC. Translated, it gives CASTVAGRSYNEQFF.

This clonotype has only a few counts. CDR3 nucleotide sequence: TGTGCCAGCAGCCCTCTAGCGGGAGGGGGTTCCACCGGGGAGCTGTTTTTT. Amino acids: CASSPLAGGGSTGELFF. The V and J genes are TRBV6-1 and TRBJ2-2; 12 bases are shared with TRBD2. Germline assignment: CDR1 MNHNS and CDR2 SASEGT. The CDR3 covers 17 residues. Trimming cost V 6 bases and J 4 bases; bases outside gene matches: 9.

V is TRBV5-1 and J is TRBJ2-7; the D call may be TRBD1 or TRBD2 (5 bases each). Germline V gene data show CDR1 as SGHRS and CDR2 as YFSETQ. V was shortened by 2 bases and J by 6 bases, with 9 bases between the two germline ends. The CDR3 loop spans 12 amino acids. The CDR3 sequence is CASSFTGAEQYF. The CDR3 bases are TGCGCCAGCAGCTTTACCGGGGCCGAGCAGTACTTC.

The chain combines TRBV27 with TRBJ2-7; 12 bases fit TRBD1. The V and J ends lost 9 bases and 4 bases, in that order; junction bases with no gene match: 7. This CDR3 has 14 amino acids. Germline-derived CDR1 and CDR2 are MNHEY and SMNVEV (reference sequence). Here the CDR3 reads CASGTGGFSYEQYF. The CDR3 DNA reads TGTGCCAGTGGGACAGGGGGCTTCAGTTACGAGCAGTACTTC.

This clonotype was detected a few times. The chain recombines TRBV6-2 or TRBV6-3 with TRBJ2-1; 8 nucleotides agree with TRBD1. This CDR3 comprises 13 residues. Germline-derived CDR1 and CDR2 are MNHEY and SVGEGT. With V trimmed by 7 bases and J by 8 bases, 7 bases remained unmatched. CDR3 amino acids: CASNENRGDEQFF. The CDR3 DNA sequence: TGTGCCAGCAACGAAAACAGGGGGGATGAGCAGTTCTTC.

CDR3 in DNA: TGCAGCGGAACCAGGGTCCAAGAGACCCAGTACTTC. The encoded protein is CSGTRVQETQYF. The chain is built from TRBV29-1 and TRBJ2-5; D is possibly TRBD1 (5 bases). Looked up from germline, CDR1 is SQVTM and CDR2 is ANQGSEA. V lost 7 bases to trimming and J lost 1 base, with 10 bases between them. This CDR3 has 12 amino acids.

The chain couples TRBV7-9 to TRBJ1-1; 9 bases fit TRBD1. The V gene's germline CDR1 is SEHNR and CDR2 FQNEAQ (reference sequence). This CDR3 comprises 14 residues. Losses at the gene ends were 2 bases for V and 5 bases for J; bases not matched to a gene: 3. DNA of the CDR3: TGTGCCAGCAGCTTAACAGGGGGCTGGACTGAAGCTTTCTTT. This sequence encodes CASSLTGGWTEAFF.

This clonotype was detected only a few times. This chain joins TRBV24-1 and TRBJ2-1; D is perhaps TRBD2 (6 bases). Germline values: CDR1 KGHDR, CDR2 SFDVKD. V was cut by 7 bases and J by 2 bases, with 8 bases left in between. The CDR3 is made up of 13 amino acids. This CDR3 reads CATRGRTYNEQFF. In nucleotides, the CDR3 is TGTGCCACCAGGGGGAGGACCTACAATGAGCAGTTCTTC.

The CDR3 is CASSQDQQGNEKLFF. In DNA, the CDR3 is TGCGCCAGCAGCCAAGATCAACAGGGAAATGAAAAACTGTTTTTT. The chain is built from TRBV4-3 and TRBJ1-4, with a weak D call TRBD1 (6 bases). Germline V gives CDR1 LGHNA, CDR2 YSLEER. Trimming stripped 0 bases from V and 5 bases from J, with 10 bases between. The CDR3 totals 15 residues.